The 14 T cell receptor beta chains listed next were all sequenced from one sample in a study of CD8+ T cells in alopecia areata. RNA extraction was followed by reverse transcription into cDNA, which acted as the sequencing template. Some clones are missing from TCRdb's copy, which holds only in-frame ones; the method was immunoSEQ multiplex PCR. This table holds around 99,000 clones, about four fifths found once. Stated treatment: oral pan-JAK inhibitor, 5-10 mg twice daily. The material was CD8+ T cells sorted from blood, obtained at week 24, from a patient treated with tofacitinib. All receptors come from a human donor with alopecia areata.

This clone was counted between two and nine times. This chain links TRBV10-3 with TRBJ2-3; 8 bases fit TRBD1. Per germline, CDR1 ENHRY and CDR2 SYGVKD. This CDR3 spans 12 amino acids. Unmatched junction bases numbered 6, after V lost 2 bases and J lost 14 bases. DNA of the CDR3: TGTGCCATCAGTGAGACCGGACAGGGTTGGTATTTT. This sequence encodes CAISETGQGWYF.

DNA of the CDR3: TGCAGCGTTGAGAATCCAGCAGGGGACTATGGCTACACCTTC. Translating gives CSVENPAGDYGYTF. V gene TRBV29-1 combines with J gene TRBJ1-2, with a weak D call TRBD1 (6 bases). This CDR3 has 14 residues. CDR1 and CDR2 (germline): SQVTM, ANQGSEA. V was trimmed by 3 bases and J by 3 bases, leaving 14 bases between them.

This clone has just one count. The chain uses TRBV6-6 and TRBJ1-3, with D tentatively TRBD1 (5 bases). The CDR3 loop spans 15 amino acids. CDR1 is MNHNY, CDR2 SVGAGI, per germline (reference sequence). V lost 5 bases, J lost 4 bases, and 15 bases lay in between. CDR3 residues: CASSPRGARGNTIYF. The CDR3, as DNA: TGTGCCAGCAGTCCCCGAGGGGCGAGGGGAAACACCATATATTTT.

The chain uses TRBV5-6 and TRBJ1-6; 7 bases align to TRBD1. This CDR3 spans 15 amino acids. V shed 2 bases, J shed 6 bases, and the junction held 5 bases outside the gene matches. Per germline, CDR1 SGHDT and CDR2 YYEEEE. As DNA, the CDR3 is TGTGCCAGCAGCTTAACAGGGGAAAGTAATTCACCCCTCCACTTT. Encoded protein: CASSLTGESNSPLHF.

In DNA form, the CDR3 reads TGCGCCAGCAGCTTGGCCTTACAGGGCCACGAGCAGTACTTC. This codes for CASSLALQGHEQYF. V gene TRBV5-1 combines with J gene TRBJ2-7, with D perhaps TRBD1 (6 bases). The CDR3 covers 14 residues. Trimming pared 0 bases from V and 5 bases from J, leaving 12 bases between. Looked up from germline, CDR1 is SGHRS and CDR2 is YFSETQ.

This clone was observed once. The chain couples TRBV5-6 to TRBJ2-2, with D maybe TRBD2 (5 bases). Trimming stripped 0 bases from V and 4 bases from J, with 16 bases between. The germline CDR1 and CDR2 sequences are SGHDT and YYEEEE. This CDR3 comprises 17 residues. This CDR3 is CASSLGFREPGTGELFF. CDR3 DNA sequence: TGTGCCAGCAGCTTGGGTTTTAGGGAGCCGGGCACCGGGGAGCTGTTTTTT.

CDR3 residues: CASVQETSGNEKLFF. The CDR3 coding sequence is TGTGCCAGTGTACAGGAGACTTCGGGTAATGAAAAACTGTTTTTT. This rearrangement joins TRBV2 to TRBJ1-4, with D maybe TRBD1 (5 bases). The ends were cut back, 9 bases at V and 4 bases at J, with 18 bases in the middle. This CDR3 region has 15 residues. Germline V CDR1 and CDR2: SNHLY, FYNNEI.

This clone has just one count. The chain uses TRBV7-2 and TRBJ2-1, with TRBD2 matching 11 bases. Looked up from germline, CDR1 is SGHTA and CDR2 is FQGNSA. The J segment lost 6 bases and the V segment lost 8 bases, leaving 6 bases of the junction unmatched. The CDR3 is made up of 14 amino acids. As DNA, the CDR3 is TGTGCCAGCGAGGATCTAGCGGGGGGCAATGAGCAGTTCTTC. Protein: CASEDLAGGNEQFF.

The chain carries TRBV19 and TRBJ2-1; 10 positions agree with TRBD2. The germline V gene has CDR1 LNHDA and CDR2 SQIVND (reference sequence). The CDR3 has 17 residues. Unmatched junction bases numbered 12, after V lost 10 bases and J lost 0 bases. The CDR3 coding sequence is TGTGCCACCGGCCCTGCTAGCGGGGGCCTCTCCTACAATGAGCAGTTCTTC. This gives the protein CATGPASGGLSYNEQFF.

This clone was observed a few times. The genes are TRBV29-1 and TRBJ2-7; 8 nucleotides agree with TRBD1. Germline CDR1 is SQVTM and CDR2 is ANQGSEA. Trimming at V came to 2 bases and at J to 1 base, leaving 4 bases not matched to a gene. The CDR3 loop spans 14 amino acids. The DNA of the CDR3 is TGCAGCGTTGAACTGGACAGGGCTTCCTACGAGCAGTACTTC. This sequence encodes CSVELDRASYEQYF.

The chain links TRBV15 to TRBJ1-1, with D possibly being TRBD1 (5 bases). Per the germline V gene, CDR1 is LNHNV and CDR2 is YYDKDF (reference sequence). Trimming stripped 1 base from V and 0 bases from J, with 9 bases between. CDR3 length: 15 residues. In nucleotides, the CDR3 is TGTGCCACCAGCAGAGTTAGGGGCCTGAACACTGAAGCTTTCTTT. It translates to CATSRVRGLNTEAFF.

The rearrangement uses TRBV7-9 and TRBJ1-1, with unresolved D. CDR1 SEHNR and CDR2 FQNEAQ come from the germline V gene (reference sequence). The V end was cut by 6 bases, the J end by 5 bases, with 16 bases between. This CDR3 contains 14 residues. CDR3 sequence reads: CASSSDGLWTEAFF. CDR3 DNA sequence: TGTGCCAGCAGTTCTGACGGGCTATGGACTGAAGCTTTCTTT.

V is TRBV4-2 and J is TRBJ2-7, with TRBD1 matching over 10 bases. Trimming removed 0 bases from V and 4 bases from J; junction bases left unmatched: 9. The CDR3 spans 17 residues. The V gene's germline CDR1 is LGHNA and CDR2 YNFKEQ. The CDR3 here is CASSQEGSGTGVYEQYF. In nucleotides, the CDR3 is TGTGCCAGCAGCCAAGAGGGGTCCGGGACAGGGGTGTACGAGCAGTACTTC.

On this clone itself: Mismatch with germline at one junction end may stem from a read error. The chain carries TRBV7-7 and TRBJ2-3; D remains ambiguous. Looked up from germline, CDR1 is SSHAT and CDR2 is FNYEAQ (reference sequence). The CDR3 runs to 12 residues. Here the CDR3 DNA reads TGTGCTAGCAGCAAACCCTCGGGTACGCAGTATTTT. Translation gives CASSKPSGTQYF.